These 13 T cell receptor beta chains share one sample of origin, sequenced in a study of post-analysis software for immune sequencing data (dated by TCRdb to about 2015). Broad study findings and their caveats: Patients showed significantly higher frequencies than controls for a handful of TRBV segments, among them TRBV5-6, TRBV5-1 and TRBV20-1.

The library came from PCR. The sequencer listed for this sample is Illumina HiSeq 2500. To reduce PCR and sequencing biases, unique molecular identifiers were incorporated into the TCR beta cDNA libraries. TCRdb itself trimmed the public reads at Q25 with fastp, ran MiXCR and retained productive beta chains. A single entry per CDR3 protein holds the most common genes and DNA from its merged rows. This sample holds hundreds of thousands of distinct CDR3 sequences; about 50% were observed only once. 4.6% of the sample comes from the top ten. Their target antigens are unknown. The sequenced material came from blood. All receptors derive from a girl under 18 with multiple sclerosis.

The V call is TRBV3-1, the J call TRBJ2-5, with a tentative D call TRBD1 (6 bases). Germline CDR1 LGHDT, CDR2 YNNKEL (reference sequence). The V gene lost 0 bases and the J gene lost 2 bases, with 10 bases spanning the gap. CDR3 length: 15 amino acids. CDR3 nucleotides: TGTGCCAGCAGCCAAGATCCTACAGGGCAAGAGACCCAGTACTTC. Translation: CASSQDPTGQETQYF.

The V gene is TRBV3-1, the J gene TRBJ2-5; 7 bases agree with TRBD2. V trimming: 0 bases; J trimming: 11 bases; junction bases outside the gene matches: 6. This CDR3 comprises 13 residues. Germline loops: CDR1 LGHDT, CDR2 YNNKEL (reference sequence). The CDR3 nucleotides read TGTGCCAGCAGCCAAGACGGGCGGGGGATGCAGTACTTC. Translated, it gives CASSQDGRGMQYF.

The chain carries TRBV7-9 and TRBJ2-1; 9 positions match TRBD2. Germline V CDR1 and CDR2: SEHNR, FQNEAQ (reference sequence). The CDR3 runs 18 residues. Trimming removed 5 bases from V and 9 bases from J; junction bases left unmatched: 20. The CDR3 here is CASSAGPLGPSGTSEQFF. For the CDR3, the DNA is TGTGCCAGCAGCGCGGGGCCCCTGGGGCCTAGCGGGACGAGTGAGCAGTTCTTC.

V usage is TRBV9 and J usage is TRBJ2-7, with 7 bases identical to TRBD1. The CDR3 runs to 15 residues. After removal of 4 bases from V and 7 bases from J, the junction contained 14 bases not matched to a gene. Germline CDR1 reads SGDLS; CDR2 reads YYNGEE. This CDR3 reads CASSRGTEGWGEQYF. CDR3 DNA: TGTGCCAGCAGCCGAGGGACAGAGGGCTGGGGTGAGCAGTACTTC.

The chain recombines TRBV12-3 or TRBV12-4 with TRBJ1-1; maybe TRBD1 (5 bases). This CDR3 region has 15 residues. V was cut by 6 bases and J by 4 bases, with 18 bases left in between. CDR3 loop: CASSPPGPSGTEAFF. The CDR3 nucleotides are TGTGCCAGCAGCCCCCCAGGGCCCAGTGGCACTGAAGCTTTCTTT.

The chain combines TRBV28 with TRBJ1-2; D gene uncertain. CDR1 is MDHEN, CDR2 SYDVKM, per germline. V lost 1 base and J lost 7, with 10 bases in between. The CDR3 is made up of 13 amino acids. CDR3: CASSLYLTRGYTF. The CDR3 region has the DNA TGTGCCAGCAGTTTATACTTGACTCGTGGCTACACCTTC.

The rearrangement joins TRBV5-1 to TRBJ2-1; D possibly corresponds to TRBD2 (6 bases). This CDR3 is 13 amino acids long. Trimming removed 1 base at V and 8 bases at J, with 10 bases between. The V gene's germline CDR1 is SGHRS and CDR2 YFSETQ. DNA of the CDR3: TGCGCCAGCAGCTTGTGGGGGGAGGATGAGCAGTTCTTC. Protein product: CASSLWGEDEQFF.

CDR3 loop: CSAKGPLNTEAFF. The CDR3 bases are TGCAGTGCTAAGGGACCGTTGAACACTGAAGCTTTCTTT. This chain joins TRBV20-1 and TRBJ1-1; D perhaps matches TRBD1 (5 bases). CDR3 length: 13 residues. The germline V and J ends were trimmed by 4 bases and 0 bases, with 9 bases remaining between them. Germline V lookup: CDR1 DFQATT, CDR2 SNEGSKA (reference sequence).

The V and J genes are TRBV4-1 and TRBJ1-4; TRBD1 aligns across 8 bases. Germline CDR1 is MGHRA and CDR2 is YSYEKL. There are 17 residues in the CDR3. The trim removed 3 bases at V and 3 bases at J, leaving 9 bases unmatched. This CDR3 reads CASSQLQGGRSNEKLFF. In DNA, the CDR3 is TGCGCCAGCAGCCAGTTACAGGGGGGCAGATCTAATGAAAAACTGTTTTTT.

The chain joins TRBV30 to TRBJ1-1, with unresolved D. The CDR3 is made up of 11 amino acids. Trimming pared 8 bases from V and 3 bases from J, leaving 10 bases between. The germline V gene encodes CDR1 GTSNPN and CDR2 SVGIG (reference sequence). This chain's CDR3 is CAGSGDTEAFF. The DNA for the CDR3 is TGTGCCGGGTCAGGTGACACTGAAGCTTTCTTT.

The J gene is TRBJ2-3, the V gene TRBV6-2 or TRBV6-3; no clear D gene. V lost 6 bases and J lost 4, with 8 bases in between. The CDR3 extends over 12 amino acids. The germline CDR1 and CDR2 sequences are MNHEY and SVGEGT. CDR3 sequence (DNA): TGTGCCAGCAGCCCCCGCCCAGATACGCAGTATTTT. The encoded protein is CASSPRPDTQYF.

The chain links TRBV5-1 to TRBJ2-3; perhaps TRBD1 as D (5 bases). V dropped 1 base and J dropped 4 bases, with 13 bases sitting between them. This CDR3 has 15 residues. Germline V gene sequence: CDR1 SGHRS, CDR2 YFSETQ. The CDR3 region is CASSLSRVGSDTQYF. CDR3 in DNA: TGCGCCAGCAGCTTGAGCAGGGTGGGTTCAGATACGCAGTATTTT. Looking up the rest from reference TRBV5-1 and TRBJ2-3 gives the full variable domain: KAGVTQTPRYLIKTRGQQVTLSCSPISGHRSVSWYQQTPGQGLQFLFEYFSETQRNKGNFPGRFSGRQFSNSRSEMNVSTLELGDSALYLCASSLSRVGSDTQYFGPGTRLTVL.

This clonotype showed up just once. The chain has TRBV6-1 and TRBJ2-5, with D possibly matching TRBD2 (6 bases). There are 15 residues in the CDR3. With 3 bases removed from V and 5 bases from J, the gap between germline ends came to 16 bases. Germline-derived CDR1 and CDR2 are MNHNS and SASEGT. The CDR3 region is CASSEMKGTAETQYF. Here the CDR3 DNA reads TGTGCCAGCAGTGAGATGAAGGGGACTGCGGAGACCCAGTACTTC.